The 27 T cell receptor beta chains given below trace back to one sample, sequenced in a study of T cell responses to AZD1222 COVID-19 vaccine. The data were produced by immunoSEQ multiplex PCR, yet TCRdb's version contains in-frame clones alone and is incomplete. The repertoire holds fewer than 110,000 clones, with 91% as singletons. Source: peripheral blood, taken on day 0 of AZD1222 vaccination. These receptors were taken from an adult in good health.

The chain joins TRBV5-1 to TRBJ2-6, with 10 bases aligning to TRBD1. The V segment lost 0 bases and the J segment 0 bases; nucleotides outside the gene matches: 3. Germline V CDR1 and CDR2: SGHRS, YFSETQ. This CDR3 spans 18 amino acids. Written as DNA, the CDR3 is TGCGCCAGCAGCTTGGTGGGGACAGGGGCCTCTGGGGCCAACGTCCTGACTTTC. Its protein product is CASSLVGTGASGANVLTF.

The rearrangement uses TRBV12-3 or TRBV12-4 and TRBJ2-3; D ambiguous. V was clipped by 5 bases and J by 5 bases, with 5 bases between them. This CDR3 region has 11 residues. CDR3 loop: CASSLKDTQYF. CDR3 sequence (DNA): TGTGCCAGCAGTCTTAAAGATACGCAGTATTTT.

This clone is a singleton in its sample. The chain uses TRBV7-2 and TRBJ2-3, with 9 bases identical to TRBD2. CDR3 size: 15 residues. Germline-derived CDR1 and CDR2 are SGHTA and FQGNSA. V dropped 5 bases and J dropped 9; count of bases not matched to a gene: 12. The CDR3 sequence is CASSPLAGITGTQYF. The CDR3 DNA follows: TGTGCCAGCAGCCCCCTAGCGGGAATCACAGGAACGCAGTATTTT.

V and J are TRBV19 and TRBJ2-6; tentative D call: TRBD1 (5 bases). The V gene's germline CDR1 is LNHDA and CDR2 SQIVND (reference sequence). Deletions cut 5 bases from V and 2 bases from J, with 13 bases between. CDR3 length equals 16 residues. The CDR3 loop reads CASSDRRVTGANVLTF. The DNA for the CDR3 is TGTGCCAGTAGTGACCGCAGGGTGACTGGGGCCAACGTCCTGACTTTC.

The genes are TRBV27 and TRBJ2-7; 8 nucleotides agree with TRBD1. Germline V gives CDR1 MNHEY, CDR2 SMNVEV (reference sequence). J gave up 5 bases and V 5 bases, and 14 bases lay outside the gene matches. The CDR3 consists of 16 residues. CDR3 amino acids: CASSLITAGGSDEQYF. DNA of the CDR3: TGTGCCAGCAGTCTGATTACCGCAGGGGGCAGCGACGAGCAGTACTTC.

The chain recombines TRBV5-8 with TRBJ1-3; TRBD1 agrees at 10 bases. V lost 5 bases to trimming and J lost 4 bases; unmatched junction nucleotides: 6. CDR1 and CDR2 from the germline V gene are SGHTS and YDEGEE. This CDR3 region has 15 residues. CDR3 bases: TGTGCCAGCAGTCTCGACAGGGGGCCCGGAAACACCATATATTTT. It specifies CASSLDRGPGNTIYF.

The gene calls are TRBV7-9 and TRBJ1-2, with D possibly matching TRBD1 (5 bases). Germline lookup yields CDR1 SEHNR and CDR2 FQNEAQ (reference sequence). Trimming stripped 4 bases from V and 4 bases from J, with 10 bases between. CDR3 size: 13 residues. DNA for the CDR3: TGTGCCAGCAGCTCAGACAGCCCCTATGGCTACACCTTC. This sequence encodes CASSSDSPYGYTF.

This chain joins TRBV28 and TRBJ1-2; weak D call: TRBD1 (6 bases). The CDR3 covers 16 residues. V was trimmed by 4 bases and J by 0 bases, leaving 15 bases between them. Germline-derived CDR1 and CDR2 are MDHEN and SYDVKM. In nucleotides, the CDR3 is TGTGCCAGCAGTTCTGGAGGGGGGGGAGCTAACTATGGCTACACCTTC. This translates into CASSSGGGGANYGYTF.

The rearrangement uses TRBV7-2 and TRBJ2-1, with D perhaps matching TRBD2 (6 bases). CDR3 length equals 13 residues. V lost 6 bases and J 6 bases, leaving 12 bases between the germline ends. CDR1 and CDR2 from the germline V gene are SGHTA and FQGNSA. The CDR3 DNA reads as TGTGCCAGCAGACCCGGGACTTTCAATGAGCAGTTCTTC. The encoded protein is CASRPGTFNEQFF.

The chain combines TRBV5-1 with TRBJ2-1, with D unclear. V was clipped by 2 bases and J by 6 bases, with 15 bases between them. This CDR3 is 15 amino acids long. Germline V gives CDR1 SGHRS, CDR2 YFSETQ. The CDR3 DNA reads as TGCGCCAGCAGCTTAGGTGGGAACGTCGGCAATGAGCAGTTCTTC. Amino acid sequence: CASSLGGNVGNEQFF.

The rearrangement links TRBV12-5 to TRBJ2-7; tentatively, D is TRBD2 (6 bases). This CDR3 comprises 14 residues. The germline gives CDR1 LGHNT, CDR2 FRNRAP. V was trimmed by 4 bases and J by 0 bases, leaving 10 bases between them. The CDR3 DNA reads as TGTGCTAGTGGTTCAGGGCGGGACTCCTACGAGCAGTACTTC. It encodes CASGSGRDSYEQYF.

A word on this clone: In the same sample, other DNA sequences code for this CDR3. J is TRBJ2-2 and V is TRBV27, with D uncertain. Germline V CDR1 and CDR2: MNHEY, SMNVEV (reference sequence). CDR3 length: 13 amino acids. V lost 2 bases to trimming and J lost 5 bases, with 6 bases between them. CDR3 bases: TGTGCCAGCAGTTTAATACGGACCGGGGAGCTGTTTTTT. Its translation: CASSLIRTGELFF.

The chain combines TRBV18 with TRBJ2-7; TRBD1 agrees at 9 bases. Per germline, CDR1 KGHSH and CDR2 LQKENI. J was trimmed by 1 base and V by 3 bases; bases with no gene match: 7. The CDR3 is 16 residues long. The CDR3 here is CASSPNRDRVSYEQYF. DNA for the CDR3: TGTGCCAGCTCACCCAACCGGGACAGGGTATCCTACGAGCAGTACTTC. The variable domain in full, completed from reference TRBV18 and TRBJ2-7, reads NAGVMQNPRHLVRRRGQEARLRCSPMKGHSHVYWYRQLPEEGLKFMVYLQKENIIDESGMPKERFSAEFPKEGPSILRIQQVVRGDSAAYFCASSPNRDRVSYEQYFGPGTRLTVT.

This chain links TRBV7-2 with TRBJ2-7; D is unresolved. Trimming pared 3 bases from V and 0 bases from J, leaving 9 bases between. The CDR3 contains 14 residues. Germline CDR1 reads SGHTA; CDR2 reads FQGNSA. The CDR3 sequence: CASSFGVGSYEQYF. Written as DNA, the CDR3 is TGTGCCAGCAGCTTTGGAGTTGGCTCCTACGAGCAGTACTTC. Full variable domain (outside the CDR3, taken from reference TRBV7-2 and TRBJ2-7): GAGVSQSPSNKVTEKGKDVELRCDPISGHTALYWYRQSLGQGLEFLIYFQGNSAPDKSGLPSDRFSAERTGGSVSTLTIQRTQQEDSAVYLCASSFGVGSYEQYFGPGTRLTVT.

The J gene is TRBJ2-7, the V gene TRBV6-2 or TRBV6-3; 11 bases fit TRBD1. The CDR3 contains 17 residues. The trim removed 5 bases at V and 2 bases at J, leaving 11 bases unmatched. Germline CDR1 reads MNHEY; CDR2 reads SVGEGT. The CDR3 is CASSQLRGTGGTYEQYF. As DNA, the CDR3 is TGTGCCAGCAGTCAACTACGGGGGACAGGGGGAACCTACGAGCAGTACTTC.

The chain couples TRBV5-5 to TRBJ2-7, with D maybe TRBD1 (5 bases). Trimming pared 4 bases from V and 7 bases from J, leaving 15 bases between. This CDR3 spans 13 amino acids. CDR1 is SGHKS and CDR2 is YYEKEE in the germline V gene (reference sequence). CDR3 sequence: CASSPRQSREQYF. The DNA for the CDR3 is TGTGCCAGCAGCCCAAGACAGTCCAGGGAGCAGTACTTC.

This clone was counted between two and nine times. CDR3 sequence reads: CASSYSWISGRTYEQYF. In DNA, the CDR3 is TGTGCCAGCAGTTACTCTTGGATTAGCGGGAGAACCTACGAGCAGTACTTC. The chain employs TRBV6-2 or TRBV6-3 and TRBJ2-7, with 9 bases identical to TRBD2. Germline values: CDR1 MNHEY, CDR2 SVGEGT. J lost 2 bases, V lost 0 bases, and 8 bases had no gene match. CDR3 size: 17 residues.

The chain recombines TRBV2 with TRBJ1-2; D call uncertain. CDR1 and CDR2 from the germline V gene are SNHLY and FYNNEI. V gave up 6 bases and J gave up 6 bases, with 11 bases separating them. The CDR3 is made up of 12 amino acids. The CDR3, as DNA: TGTGCCAGCAGACCCGTTATTGATGGCTACACCTTC. Translating gives CASRPVIDGYTF.

This chain links TRBV28 with TRBJ1-3; no clear D gene. Trimming took off 5 bases at V and 9 bases at J, with 14 bases between the two ends. The CDR3 loop spans 13 amino acids. Per the germline V gene, CDR1 is MDHEN and CDR2 is SYDVKM. Here the CDR3 reads CASSVTGKSTIYF. CDR3 sequence (DNA): TGTGCCAGCAGTGTAACCGGGAAATCCACCATATATTTT.

V usage is TRBV5-1 and J usage is TRBJ1-6, with TRBD1 matching 7 bases. The V segment lost 5 bases and the J segment 7 bases; nucleotides outside the gene matches: 6. Germline V gene sequence: CDR1 SGHRS, CDR2 YFSETQ. The CDR3 extends over 14 amino acids. The CDR3 spells CASRLQGRNSPLHF. For the CDR3, the DNA is TGCGCCAGCAGGTTACAGGGGAGGAATTCACCCCTCCACTTT. Variable domain in full (rest from reference TRBV5-1 and TRBJ1-6): KAGVTQTPRYLIKTRGQQVTLSCSPISGHRSVSWYQQTPGQGLQFLFEYFSETQRNKGNFPGRFSGRQFSNSRSEMNVSTLELGDSALYLCASRLQGRNSPLHFGNGTRLTVT.

This clone was observed a single time. CDR3 residues: CASSLSVGTPTSGANVLTF. CDR3 DNA: TGTGCCAGCTCACTAAGTGTAGGGACACCGACCTCTGGGGCCAACGTCCTGACTTTC. J is TRBJ2-6 and V is TRBV18; perhaps TRBD1 as D (6 bases). The V end was cut by 4 bases, the J end by 0 bases, with 19 bases between. Germline V gene lookup returns CDR1 KGHSH and CDR2 LQKENI. The CDR3 extends over 19 amino acids.

CDR3 sequence: CASSLRAGGSNEKLFF. CDR3 sequence (DNA): TGTGCCAGCAGTTTGCGCGCCGGGGGTTCTAATGAAAAACTGTTTTTT. The rearrangement joins TRBV28 to TRBJ1-4; a possible D gene is TRBD1 (5 bases). V was shortened by 3 bases and J by 3 bases, with 14 bases between the two germline ends. Germline-derived CDR1 and CDR2 are MDHEN and SYDVKM. There are 16 residues in the CDR3.

V is TRBV6-1 and J is TRBJ2-1, with no clear D. From germline, CDR1 is MNHNS and CDR2 SASEGT. CDR3 size: 14 residues. Trimming removed 2 bases at V and 4 bases at J, with 9 bases between. The DNA of the CDR3 is TGTGCCAGCAGTGAAAAGACTGGATACAATGAGCAGTTCTTC. It yields the protein CASSEKTGYNEQFF.

This rearrangement joins TRBV7-2 to TRBJ2-1; TRBD2 aligns across 12 bases. Unmatched junction bases numbered 3, after V lost 6 bases and J lost 3 bases. The CDR3 has 15 amino acids. Germline-derived CDR1 and CDR2 are SGHTA and FQGNSA. CDR3 in amino acids: CASRGLAGLYNEQFF. The CDR3 DNA follows: TGTGCCAGCAGAGGACTAGCGGGACTCTACAATGAGCAGTTCTTC.

This clone is a singleton in its sample. This chain joins TRBV28 and TRBJ1-6; TRBD1 is a possible D gene (6 bases). CDR1 is MDHEN and CDR2 is SYDVKM in the germline V gene. This CDR3 has 15 residues. V was shortened by 7 bases and J by 8 bases, with 18 bases between the two germline ends. The CDR3 loop is CASTTLGGFYSPLHF. The CDR3 nucleotides read TGTGCCAGCACCACTTTAGGGGGGTTTTATTCACCCCTCCACTTT.

The chain carries TRBV2 and TRBJ1-1, with no clear D. The germline CDR1 and CDR2 sequences are SNHLY and FYNNEI. The CDR3 contains 14 residues. Trimming stripped 6 bases from V and 1 base from J, with 12 bases between. The DNA of the CDR3 is TGTGCCAGCAGGGCTCGGGGAAGGAACACTGAAGCTTTCTTT. Translated: CASRARGRNTEAFF.

The chain recombines TRBV20-1 with TRBJ1-5, with D perhaps matching TRBD1 (6 bases). This CDR3 has 17 residues. Germline assignment: CDR1 DFQATT and CDR2 SNEGSKA (reference sequence). Trimming left V 3 bases short and J 0 bases short, with 18 bases between. The CDR3 loop reads CSASYREAGVSNQPQHF. The CDR3 nucleotides read TGCAGTGCTAGTTATCGGGAGGCAGGGGTTAGCAATCAGCCCCAGCATTTT.